The sequence of this T cell receptor (beta chain) was determined in a study of cytomegalovirus exposure and HLA in healthy donors. CDR3 length: 18 residues. The PCR ran on 60 Vbeta and 13 Jbeta primers. The data were produced by immunoSEQ multiplex PCR, yet TCRdb's version contains in-frame clones alone and is incomplete. The profile shows over 80,000 clones, approximately 72% of them singletons. The chain couples TRBV12-2 to TRBJ1-1; the D call in the table, TRBD1, was not verified against the DNA. TRBV12-2 is termed a pseudogene. Sequencing input: PBMCs. This clonotype originated in a female donor in good health and CMV-seropositive. The DNA of the CDR3 is TGTGCAAGTCGCTTAGCTCTTAATGACAGGGGGCGAGCCACTGAAGCTTTCTTT. This encodes CASRLALNDRGRATEAFF.